The 20 T cell receptor beta chains presented below share a single source sample, sequenced in a study of T cell responses to AZD1222 COVID-19 vaccine (dated by TCRdb to the early 2020s). Receptor amplification or capture employed the immunoSEQ multiplex PCR assay. TCRdb retrieved this table from immuneACCESS and kept in-frame rearrangements only. Not all clones are present; in checked studies, unresolved V genes account for under half, and no reason is known for the remainder. In all, the sample holds roughly 93,000 clones, and approximately 89% of those were seen once. The ten largest clones capture 5.3% of the sample. The time point label, read with the paper, signifies: about 28 days (+/-7) after the second vaccine dose. This specimen consisted of peripheral blood, obtained 28 days after the second AZD1222 dose. These receptors came from an adult who received the AZD1222 COVID-19 vaccine.

The rearrangement uses TRBV7-3 and TRBJ2-2; D gene unclear. Germline CDR1 SGHTA, CDR2 FQGTGA. The length of the CDR3 is 15 residues. V dropped 2 bases and J dropped 7 bases, with 14 bases sitting between them. This CDR3 reads CASSLLGTGGGELFF. In nucleotides, the CDR3 is TGTGCCAGCAGCTTATTAGGAACCGGCGGCGGGGAGCTGTTTTTT.

This chain joins TRBV7-9 and TRBJ2-6; D call uncertain. Germline V lookup: CDR1 SEHNR, CDR2 FQNEAQ (reference sequence). Trimming stripped 5 bases from V and 0 bases from J, with 8 bases between. CDR3 length: 15 amino acids. CDR3 sequence reads: CASSPSVSGANVLTF. The CDR3 nucleotides are TGTGCCAGCAGCCCAAGTGTCTCTGGGGCCAACGTCCTGACTTTC.

The rearrangement uses TRBV13 and TRBJ2-2; no definite D call. The CDR3 consists of 13 residues. The ends were cut back, 6 bases at V and 3 bases at J, with 8 bases in the middle. Germline loops: CDR1 PRHDT, CDR2 FYEKMQ (reference sequence). The chain's CDR3 is CASSLLYTGELFF. The CDR3 nucleotides read TGTGCCAGCAGTCTTTTATACACCGGGGAGCTGTTTTTT. Complete variable domain (other parts from reference TRBV13 and TRBJ2-2): AAGVIQSPRHLIKEKRETATLKCYPIPRHDTVYWYQQGPGQDPQFLISFYEKMQSDKGSIPDRFSAQQFSDYHSELNMSSLELGDSALYFCASSLLYTGELFFGEGSRLTVL.

The chain has TRBV5-6 and TRBJ1-2, with D possibly TRBD1 on 6 matching bases. The CDR3 spans 15 residues. Germline CDR1 and CDR2: SGHDT and YYEEEE. The V end lost 1 base, the J end lost 8 bases, and 18 bases lay between the germline ends. CDR3 sequence (DNA): TGTGCCAGCAGCTTGACGACAGTGGGGCAGGGGGGCTACACCTTC. It encodes CASSLTTVGQGGYTF.

This chain uses TRBV7-6 with TRBJ2-5; D might be TRBD2 (6 bases). Trimming pared 4 bases from V and 4 bases from J, leaving 10 bases between. Germline lookup yields CDR1 SGHVS and CDR2 FNYEAQ. The CDR3 sequence is 13 residues long. The CDR3 loop reads CASSSGVGETQYF. The CDR3, as DNA: TGTGCCAGCAGCTCGGGGGTGGGAGAGACCCAGTACTTC.

The chain couples TRBV7-2 to TRBJ2-1; a weak D match, TRBD2 (6 bases). V was shortened by 0 bases and J by 3 bases, with 12 bases between the two germline ends. Germline V lookup: CDR1 SGHTA, CDR2 FQGNSA. The CDR3 has 16 residues. The CDR3, as DNA: TGTGCCAGCAGCTTAGCCCCCGGGGGAGGCTACAATGAGCAGTTCTTC. It encodes CASSLAPGGGYNEQFF. Together with reference TRBV7-2 and TRBJ2-1, the CDR3 gives the full variable domain: GAGVSQSPSNKVTEKGKDVELRCDPISGHTALYWYRQSLGQGLEFLIYFQGNSAPDKSGLPSDRFSAERTGGSVSTLTIQRTQQEDSAVYLCASSLAPGGGYNEQFFGPGTRLTVL.

J is TRBJ2-2 and V is TRBV11-2, with TRBD1 matching over 7 bases. The ends lost 6 bases at V and 9 bases at J; junction bases unmatched: 13. The CDR3 extends over 15 amino acids. Germline V gives CDR1 SGHAT, CDR2 FQNNGV. CDR3 sequence reads: CASSERQGHGWELFF. In DNA form, the CDR3 reads TGTGCCAGCAGTGAACGACAGGGCCACGGCTGGGAGCTGTTTTTT.

The gene calls are TRBV6-5 and TRBJ2-3, with D possibly TRBD1 on 5 matching bases. The CDR3 is 12 residues long. Germline V lookup: CDR1 MNHEY, CDR2 SVGAGI. V gave up 6 bases and J gave up 2 bases, with 6 bases separating them. The CDR3, as DNA: TGTGCCAGCAGGACAGTCACAGATACGCAGTATTTT. Its translation: CASRTVTDTQYF.

A note on this clone: Other DNA sequences in the sample encode the same CDR3. V is TRBV14 and J is TRBJ1-6; D gene unclear. There are 12 residues in the CDR3. Germline V gives CDR1 SGHDN, CDR2 FVKESK. The V end was cut by 4 bases, the J end by 7 bases, with 5 bases between. CDR3 nucleotides: TGTGCCAGCAGCCTATTCAATTCACCCCTCCACTTT. Translation gives CASSLFNSPLHF.

The J gene is TRBJ1-2, the V gene TRBV5-6; 10 positions agree with TRBD1. Trimming took 3 bases from V and 6 from J; bases not matched to a gene: 2. From germline, CDR1 is SGHDT and CDR2 YYEEEE. CDR3 length: 13 residues. CDR3 sequence: CASSWDRGNGYTF. CDR3 nucleotides: TGTGCCAGCAGCTGGGACAGGGGTAATGGCTACACCTTC.

This rearrangement joins TRBV5-4 to TRBJ2-3; 11 bases are a match to TRBD1. The germline gives CDR1 SGHNT, CDR2 YYREEE (reference sequence). This CDR3 has 14 amino acids. Trimming at V came to 5 bases and at J to 4 bases, leaving 3 bases not matched to a gene. The CDR3 sequence: CASRGDRGADTQYF. The CDR3, as DNA: TGTGCCAGCAGGGGGGACAGGGGGGCAGATACGCAGTATTTT. The whole variable domain, remainder taken from reference TRBV5-4 and TRBJ2-3, is ETGVTQSPTHLIKTRGQQVTLRCSSQSGHNTVSWYQQALGQGPQFIFQYYREEENGRGNFPPRFSGLQFPNYSSELNVNALELDDSALYLCASRGDRGADTQYFGPGTRLTVL.

The CDR3 nucleotides read TGTGCCAGCAGCTTAGGAATCGGTGAGCAGTTCTTC. Its protein product is CASSLGIGEQFF. The chain combines TRBV7-3 with TRBJ2-1; D remains unclear. The CDR3 consists of 12 residues. Trimming took off 2 bases at V and 9 bases at J, with 8 bases between the two ends. From germline, CDR1 is SGHTA and CDR2 FQGTGA.

The chain combines TRBV5-1 with TRBJ1-2, with a weak D call TRBD1 (6 bases). Germline values: CDR1 SGHRS, CDR2 YFSETQ. This CDR3 contains 14 residues. Trimming stripped 0 bases from V and 5 bases from J, with 11 bases between. The CDR3 nucleotides are TGCGCCAGCAGCTTGGGGGGGGCCGGATATGGCTACACCTTC. It specifies CASSLGGAGYGYTF.

V gene TRBV6-4 combines with J gene TRBJ1-1; a weak D match, TRBD1 (6 bases). Germline lookup yields CDR1 MRHNA and CDR2 SNTAGT. Trimming removed 6 bases from V and 3 bases from J, with 14 bases in between. This CDR3 contains 14 residues. The CDR3 here is CASSRGGWDTEAFF. The CDR3 coding sequence is TGTGCCAGCAGCAGGGGAGGGTGGGACACTGAAGCTTTCTTT.

This clone has a single count. The V call is TRBV24-1, the J call TRBJ2-5; D may be TRBD1 (6 bases). The V gene's germline CDR1 is KGHDR and CDR2 SFDVKD. Trimming shortened V by 8 bases and J by 4 bases, and 13 bases separated the two germline ends. CDR3 length: 13 residues. Here the CDR3 reads CATNTGLIETQYF. As DNA, the CDR3 is TGTGCCACCAATACAGGGTTGATAGAGACCCAGTACTTC.

The chain recombines TRBV7-2 with TRBJ1-2, with D uncertain. CDR3 length: 12 amino acids. The V and J ends lost 10 bases and 5 bases respectively, with 14 bases between them. The V gene's germline CDR1 is SGHTA and CDR2 FQGNSA. For the CDR3, the DNA is TGTGCCATCCCGTACACGACATATGGCTACACCTTC. Its protein is CAIPYTTYGYTF.

The V call is TRBV7-8, the J call TRBJ2-7; 11 bases map to TRBD1. From germline, CDR1 is SGHVS and CDR2 FQNEAQ. V was pared by 1 base and J by 4 bases, with 6 bases of the junction left unmatched. This CDR3 is built from 16 residues. CDR3 coding DNA: TGTGCCAGCAGCTTAGTTTGGGGACAGGGGGTGTACGAGCAGTACTTC. This sequence encodes CASSLVWGQGVYEQYF. Full variable domain (rest looked up from reference TRBV7-8 and TRBJ2-7): GAGVSQSPRYKVAKRGQDVALRCDPISGHVSLFWYQQALGQGPEFLTYFQNEAQLDKSGLPSDRFFAERPEGSVSTLKIQRTQQEDSAVYLCASSLVWGQGVYEQYFGPGTRLTVT.

The chain links TRBV5-8 to TRBJ1-2, with D maybe TRBD1 (5 bases). The CDR3 has 13 residues. Trimming cost V 5 bases and J 8 bases, with 16 bases left between them. CDR1 SGHTS and CDR2 YDEGEE come from the germline V gene. This CDR3 reads CASRERGDGGYTF. DNA of the CDR3: TGTGCCAGCAGGGAACGGGGGGACGGCGGCTACACCTTC.

This clone was picked up one time. V usage is TRBV7-9 and J usage is TRBJ1-2, with 8 bases aligning to TRBD1. Germline V gene data show CDR1 as SEHNR and CDR2 as FQNEAQ (reference sequence). The V gene end was trimmed by 2 bases and the J gene end by 7 bases; junction bases not matched to a gene: 3. The CDR3 runs to 13 residues. The CDR3: CASSLLQGVGYTF. CDR3 nucleotide sequence: TGTGCCAGCAGCTTACTACAGGGGGTTGGCTACACCTTC.

The table lists this clone with a count of one. V and J are TRBV4-2 and TRBJ2-3; 8 bases line up with TRBD1. This CDR3 spans 16 amino acids. V lost 0 bases and J lost 3; bases outside the gene matches: 5. Germline lookup yields CDR1 LGHNA and CDR2 YNFKEQ. The CDR3 is CASSQEWTGRTDTQYF. Written as DNA, the CDR3 is TGTGCCAGCAGCCAAGAATGGACAGGGAGGACAGATACGCAGTATTTT.